This T cell receptor beta chain was sequenced for a study of monozygotic twins with inflammatory bowel disease (dated by TCRdb to about 2019). Background for the entire study: The complete study included about 28 monozygotic twin pairs: 19 IBD-discordant Danish pairs and nine German pairs, of which four were IBD-concordant and five were IBD-discordant. Disease-associated traits were sought mainly through comparisons between IBD patients and their genetically identical healthy co-twins within discordant pairs. Each individual had, on average, about 151 000 unique TCRalpha sequences and 181 000 unique TCRbeta sequences available for analysis. Overall study results and their limits: The analysis was unable to tell apart different T cell subtypes. No difference in repertoire similarity was observed between concordant and discordant twins, possibly owing to limited statistical power. Fewer clonotypes were shared with other individuals by IBD patients than by healthy twins, most markedly in patients showing signs of disease activity. Because patients received different immunosuppressive treatments, the repertoires may have picked up extra background noise and variability between individuals. The results gave no support for a single strong signal or clonotype linked to IBD. IBD patients had lower TCRbeta repertoire diversity, measured by the inverse Simpson index, than their healthy co-twins.

The library was made by 5' RACE. For each TCR library, approximately 3,700 ng of total RNA was used. For each sample, cDNA synthesis was carried out in eight separate reactions using SMARTScribe reverse transcriptase. During cDNA synthesis, template switching was used to introduce unique molecular identifiers that contained a 6-nucleotide sample barcode. Amplification of TCRalpha and TCRbeta cDNA involved two nested PCRs of approximately 17 and 9 cycles, and each PCR was followed by bead purification. Before amplification, the cDNA was both treated with uracil DNA-glycosylase and purified with the QIAquick PCR purification kit. In the second PCR, Illumina TruSeq-compatible adapters and sample-specific barcodes were added. TapeStation and Qubit were used to check library quality and concentration, and 5 ng of each library was pooled. The pooled libraries were sequenced with 2 x 100 bp reads and custom sequencing primers on an Illumina HiSeq2500 single-index Rapid Run. Regarding the original processing steps: MiGEC version 1.2.6 was used for UMI-based consensus assembly, which corrected PCR and sequencing errors. V(D)J alignment, clonotype assembly and CDR3 extraction were performed with MiXCR version 2.1.1. To normalise gene usage, clonotype sharing and MAIT/NKT TCR abundance, the analysis used the top 1000, 10 000 and 20 000 clonotypes per sample. Diversity was computed as the inverse Simpson index with the vegan R package after downsampling to 27 000 UMIs. Paired Mann-Whitney U tests were applied to discordant twin pairs, with Benjamini-Hochberg correction for multiple testing. TCRdb reanalyzed the reads, keeping one entry per CDR3 protein sequence and omitting DNA. The V and J calls reflect TCRdb's pipeline rather than the authors' work. The record for this sample contains over 100,000 distinct CDR3 sequences. Around an eighth of the sample goes to the ten largest clones.

Including cysteine and phenylalanine, the CDR3 has 16 amino acids. Only the protein is available. From a lookup of the germline V gene (reference sequence), CDR1 and CDR2 are DFQATT and SNEGSKA. Details on this clonotype: No antigen is known for it.

From each donor, a roughly 2.5 ml peripheral blood sample was collected into PAXgene tubes and stored at -80 degrees C. Without T cell sorting, total RNA was isolated from whole blood using the PAXgene blood miRNA kit on an automated QIAcube. Deep TCRalpha and TCRbeta repertoire profiling with unique molecular barcoding was performed on peripheral blood of monozygotic twin pairs concordant or discordant for inflammatory bowel disease. Smoking habits were recorded for all twin pairs, and each individual was classified as a current, former or never smoker. The rearrangement combines TRBV20-1 with TRBJ2-1. The clonotype was recovered from a human donor with ulcerative colitis or Crohn's disease, or a healthy co-twin of an affected twin (not recorded which). Sequenced sample: blood. The CDR3 protein sequence reads: CSAHESGEASYNEQFF.